The present entry profiles one TCR beta chain with its context. It lacks a known antigen. No qualities accompany the bases; no much larger clone lies one base away. The immunoSEQ Assay, a bias-controlled multiplex PCR, was used to amplify TCRbeta CDR3 regions from genomic DNA. The paper's processing steps were these. Nucleated cell counts per sample were estimated from amplification of reference gene primers within the assay. To quantify the absolute abundance of each unique TCRbeta CDR3 rearrangement, sequence reads were collapsed and filtered. For each sample, productive Simpson clonality was calculated by taking the square root of Simpson's diversity index across productive rearrangements. Not all clones reach the TCRdb copy of this immuneACCESS table, which keeps in-frame sequences only. Checked studies attribute under half of the gap to unresolved V genes and leave the rest unexplained. V and J calls plus clone size are reproduced from that table; the DNA served to infer D and trimming. The sample table contains 150,000 or so clones; only one count was recorded for 70% to 85% of them. 0.63% of the sample belongs to the ten largest clones.

The CDR1 and CDR2 encoded by the germline V gene are SGHRS and YFSETQ. Reading from cysteine to phenylalanine, the CDR3 counts 14 amino acids. The DNA shown is the 42-base CDR3, in frame from base 1. Trimming takes 4 bases off V and 10 bases off J; junction bases not matched to a gene: 7. In Seattle, one collaborating source enrolled patients while the infection was active and tracked those patients longitudinally over the course of disease. Each collaborating institution followed its own protocols to collect whole blood in K2EDTA tubes. For TCRbeta analysis, collaborators shipped samples in one of three forms: frozen whole blood, isolated PBMCs, or DNA extracted from either of those sample types. The data derive from a study of blood T cell repertoires in COVID-19 (dated by TCRdb to about 2020). At the level of the whole study: Collaborator samples came from the United States, Italy and Spain and covered acute and convalescent phases of COVID-19. A freely available public database, intended as a resource for researchers studying the immune response to SARS-CoV-2, is where the repertoires were released. HLA class I and class II types, where available, came from metadata supplied by the sample provider rather than from assay-based typing. Sample metadata almost always included a de-identified subject ID, COVID-19 status, age in years and sex. The material from the prospective study consisted of cDNA or gDNA derived from T cells, B-cell-depleted T cells, or PBMCs. The samples were drawn from two sources: the first 160 participants of the ongoing ImmuneRACE study, and 950 to 1,500 subjects contributed by 6 global collaborators. Subjects who had been exposed to COVID-19, were actively infected with it, or had recovered from it provided the deeply sampled blood TCRbeta repertoires that made up the dataset.

Broader findings and caveats from the paper: Clinical and demographic metadata were provided uncurated, with the amount varying by source and participant.

The chain is made from TRBV5-1 and TRBJ1-4; 10 central nucleotides agree with TRBD1. The sequence came from a man in his fifties or sixties with COVID-19, enrolled during active disease. Sample: peripheral blood. The DNA sequence is as follows: TGCGCCAGCAGCGACCGGGACAGGGGTGGAAAACTGTTTTTT. This gives the protein CASSDRDRGGKLFF. Reference TRBV5-1 and TRBJ1-4 genes cover what lies past the CDR3, so the full variable domain is KAGVTQTPRYLIKTRGQQVTLSCSPISGHRSVSWYQQTPGQGLQFLFEYFSETQRNKGNFPGRFSGRQFSNSRSEMNVSTLELGDSALYLCASSDRDRGGKLFFGSGTQLSVL.